These 14 T cell receptor beta chains were sequenced from one sample in a study of graft-versus-host responses after intestinal transplantation. Sequencing used immunoSEQ multiplex PCR; TCRdb keeps in-frame clones, though not all of them. Of about 27,000 clones in the sample, over 85% are singletons; the top ten hold 0.45% to 0.6%. Sequencing was performed on PBMCs, taken 18 days after transplant. The receptors were sampled from a human patient who received an intestinal transplant, so some T cells may come from the graft donor.

The chain recombines TRBV11-1 with TRBJ1-3; unclear D gene. The CDR3 has 15 residues. The V gene lost 1 base and the J gene lost 0 bases, with 7 bases spanning the gap. Germline CDR1 SGHAT, CDR2 FQDESV (reference sequence). CDR3 amino acids: CASSLEGFSGNTIYF. The CDR3 DNA sequence: TGTGCCAGCAGCTTAGAGGGTTTCTCTGGAAACACCATATATTTT.

The chain recombines TRBV6-5 with TRBJ1-5; D is possibly TRBD1 (5 bases). V gave up 6 bases and J gave up 8 bases, with 14 bases separating them. CDR1 MNHEY and CDR2 SVGAGI come from the germline V gene. The CDR3 covers 13 residues. CDR3 loop: CASSRIGGEPQHF. The CDR3 bases are TGTGCCAGCAGCCGTATCGGAGGGGAGCCCCAGCATTTT.

The CDR3 here is CASRPGTAYGYTF. Written as DNA, the CDR3 is TGTGCCAGCAGGCCCGGGACAGCCTATGGCTACACCTTC. The V gene is TRBV6-1, the J gene TRBJ1-2; 7 bases agree with TRBD1. From germline, CDR1 is MNHNS and CDR2 SASEGT. The CDR3 totals 13 residues. The junction had 5 bases not matched to a gene; V was cut back by 6 bases and J by 4 bases.

CDR3: CASSVGTSGGAGAETQYF. CDR3 bases: TGTGCCAGCAGCGTAGGGACTAGCGGGGGGGCTGGGGCAGAGACCCAGTACTTC. The V call is TRBV9, the J call TRBJ2-5; TRBD2 agrees at 15 bases. Per the germline V gene, CDR1 is SGDLS and CDR2 is YYNGEE. Trimming cost V 0 bases and J 4 bases; bases outside gene matches: 7. The CDR3 is 18 residues long. Using reference TRBV9 and TRBJ2-5 for the parts outside the CDR3, the full variable domain is DSGVTQTPKHLITATGQRVTLRCSPRSGDLSVYWYQQSLDQGLQFLIQYYNGEERAKGNILERFSAQQFPDLHSELNLSSLELGDSALYFCASSVGTSGGAGAETQYFGPGTRLLVL.

The CDR3 is CSVVTGLSYEQYF. The CDR3 DNA is TGCAGCGTCGTGACAGGCCTCTCCTACGAGCAGTACTTC. The V gene is TRBV29-1, the J gene TRBJ2-7; possible D gene TRBD1, 6 bases. V gave up 6 bases and J gave up 0 bases, with 12 bases separating them. Germline-derived CDR1 and CDR2 are SQVTM and ANQGSEA. The CDR3 runs to 13 residues.

The chain links TRBV30 to TRBJ2-2, with D unclear. This CDR3 has 13 residues. Germline V gene sequence: CDR1 GTSNPN, CDR2 SVGIG (reference sequence). Trimming pared 3 bases from V and 7 bases from J, leaving 12 bases between. CDR3: CAWSPGYRGELFF. As DNA, the CDR3 is TGTGCCTGGAGCCCCGGATACCGCGGGGAGCTGTTTTTT.

The rearrangement links TRBV7-8 to TRBJ2-5; D ambiguous. The DNA end favors TRBJ2-7, so the J call may be wrong. Per germline, CDR1 SGHVS and CDR2 FQNEAQ. The CDR3 runs 16 residues. CDR3 nucleotides: TGTGCCAGCAGCCCTGGGGTGGGCCCTCCTACTTACGAGCAGTACTTC. Protein sequence: CASSPGVGPPTYEQYF.

The CDR3, as DNA: TGTGCCAGCAGCACAGGACAGGGGAACGAGCAGTACTTC. This translates into CASSTGQGNEQYF. This chain uses TRBV7-8 with TRBJ2-7, with 9 bases identical to TRBD1. The CDR3 is 13 residues long. In germline, CDR1 is SGHVS, CDR2 FQNEAQ. J was trimmed by 5 bases and V by 5 bases; bases with no gene match: 4.

This clone was detected only a few times. CDR3 DNA sequence: TGTGCCAGTAGTATTTTAGTTCAAGAGACCCAGTACTTC. This codes for CASSILVQETQYF. The chain carries TRBV19 and TRBJ2-5; D is uncertain. CDR3 size: 13 residues. In germline, CDR1 is LNHDA, CDR2 SQIVND (reference sequence). Trimming cost V 3 bases and J 2 bases, with 7 bases left between them.

V is TRBV11-3 and J is TRBJ2-1; 12 bases are a match to TRBD2. J gave up 3 bases and V 3 bases, and 9 bases lay outside the gene matches. Germline CDR1 and CDR2: SGHNT and YENEEA. The CDR3 is 18 amino acids. In DNA, the CDR3 is TGTGCCAGCAGCTTGGGGGCTAGCGGGGGGGCCGGCTACAATGAGCAGTTCTTC. It specifies CASSLGASGGAGYNEQFF.

The chain uses TRBV11-2 and TRBJ2-1; 9 positions match TRBD2. Germline V gene lookup returns CDR1 SGHAT and CDR2 FQNNGV. CDR3 size: 16 residues. V dropped 5 bases and J dropped 2; count of bases not matched to a gene: 7. The CDR3: CASSETLAGTYNEQFF. As DNA, the CDR3 is TGTGCCAGCAGCGAGACTCTAGCGGGGACCTACAATGAGCAGTTCTTC.

This chain connects TRBV29-1 to TRBJ1-4; the D is unclear. CDR3 length: 14 amino acids. CDR1 and CDR2 from the germline V gene are SQVTM and ANQGSEA. Trimming cost V 2 bases and J 8 bases, with 15 bases left between them. The CDR3 region is CSVESGQTREKLFF. The CDR3 DNA follows: TGCAGCGTTGAATCTGGGCAGACTAGGGAAAAACTGTTTTTT.

V usage is TRBV7-9 and J usage is TRBJ1-1; D is unclear. Trimming removed 6 bases at V and 0 bases at J, with 8 bases between. CDR1 SEHNR and CDR2 FQNEAQ come from the germline V gene (reference sequence). This CDR3 spans 13 amino acids. The CDR3 protein is CASRHVLNTEAFF. The CDR3 DNA sequence: TGTGCCAGCAGACACGTTTTGAACACTGAAGCTTTCTTT.

Written as DNA, the CDR3 is TGTGCCAGCAGTCTACGGACAGCGAGCTCTGGGGCCAACGTCCTGACTTTC. It is translated as CASSLRTASSGANVLTF. V is TRBV7-2 and J is TRBJ2-6, with D possibly TRBD1 on 6 matching bases. Germline assignment: CDR1 SGHTA and CDR2 FQGNSA. The V end was cut by 6 bases, the J end by 0 bases, with 15 bases between. The CDR3 loop spans 17 amino acids.